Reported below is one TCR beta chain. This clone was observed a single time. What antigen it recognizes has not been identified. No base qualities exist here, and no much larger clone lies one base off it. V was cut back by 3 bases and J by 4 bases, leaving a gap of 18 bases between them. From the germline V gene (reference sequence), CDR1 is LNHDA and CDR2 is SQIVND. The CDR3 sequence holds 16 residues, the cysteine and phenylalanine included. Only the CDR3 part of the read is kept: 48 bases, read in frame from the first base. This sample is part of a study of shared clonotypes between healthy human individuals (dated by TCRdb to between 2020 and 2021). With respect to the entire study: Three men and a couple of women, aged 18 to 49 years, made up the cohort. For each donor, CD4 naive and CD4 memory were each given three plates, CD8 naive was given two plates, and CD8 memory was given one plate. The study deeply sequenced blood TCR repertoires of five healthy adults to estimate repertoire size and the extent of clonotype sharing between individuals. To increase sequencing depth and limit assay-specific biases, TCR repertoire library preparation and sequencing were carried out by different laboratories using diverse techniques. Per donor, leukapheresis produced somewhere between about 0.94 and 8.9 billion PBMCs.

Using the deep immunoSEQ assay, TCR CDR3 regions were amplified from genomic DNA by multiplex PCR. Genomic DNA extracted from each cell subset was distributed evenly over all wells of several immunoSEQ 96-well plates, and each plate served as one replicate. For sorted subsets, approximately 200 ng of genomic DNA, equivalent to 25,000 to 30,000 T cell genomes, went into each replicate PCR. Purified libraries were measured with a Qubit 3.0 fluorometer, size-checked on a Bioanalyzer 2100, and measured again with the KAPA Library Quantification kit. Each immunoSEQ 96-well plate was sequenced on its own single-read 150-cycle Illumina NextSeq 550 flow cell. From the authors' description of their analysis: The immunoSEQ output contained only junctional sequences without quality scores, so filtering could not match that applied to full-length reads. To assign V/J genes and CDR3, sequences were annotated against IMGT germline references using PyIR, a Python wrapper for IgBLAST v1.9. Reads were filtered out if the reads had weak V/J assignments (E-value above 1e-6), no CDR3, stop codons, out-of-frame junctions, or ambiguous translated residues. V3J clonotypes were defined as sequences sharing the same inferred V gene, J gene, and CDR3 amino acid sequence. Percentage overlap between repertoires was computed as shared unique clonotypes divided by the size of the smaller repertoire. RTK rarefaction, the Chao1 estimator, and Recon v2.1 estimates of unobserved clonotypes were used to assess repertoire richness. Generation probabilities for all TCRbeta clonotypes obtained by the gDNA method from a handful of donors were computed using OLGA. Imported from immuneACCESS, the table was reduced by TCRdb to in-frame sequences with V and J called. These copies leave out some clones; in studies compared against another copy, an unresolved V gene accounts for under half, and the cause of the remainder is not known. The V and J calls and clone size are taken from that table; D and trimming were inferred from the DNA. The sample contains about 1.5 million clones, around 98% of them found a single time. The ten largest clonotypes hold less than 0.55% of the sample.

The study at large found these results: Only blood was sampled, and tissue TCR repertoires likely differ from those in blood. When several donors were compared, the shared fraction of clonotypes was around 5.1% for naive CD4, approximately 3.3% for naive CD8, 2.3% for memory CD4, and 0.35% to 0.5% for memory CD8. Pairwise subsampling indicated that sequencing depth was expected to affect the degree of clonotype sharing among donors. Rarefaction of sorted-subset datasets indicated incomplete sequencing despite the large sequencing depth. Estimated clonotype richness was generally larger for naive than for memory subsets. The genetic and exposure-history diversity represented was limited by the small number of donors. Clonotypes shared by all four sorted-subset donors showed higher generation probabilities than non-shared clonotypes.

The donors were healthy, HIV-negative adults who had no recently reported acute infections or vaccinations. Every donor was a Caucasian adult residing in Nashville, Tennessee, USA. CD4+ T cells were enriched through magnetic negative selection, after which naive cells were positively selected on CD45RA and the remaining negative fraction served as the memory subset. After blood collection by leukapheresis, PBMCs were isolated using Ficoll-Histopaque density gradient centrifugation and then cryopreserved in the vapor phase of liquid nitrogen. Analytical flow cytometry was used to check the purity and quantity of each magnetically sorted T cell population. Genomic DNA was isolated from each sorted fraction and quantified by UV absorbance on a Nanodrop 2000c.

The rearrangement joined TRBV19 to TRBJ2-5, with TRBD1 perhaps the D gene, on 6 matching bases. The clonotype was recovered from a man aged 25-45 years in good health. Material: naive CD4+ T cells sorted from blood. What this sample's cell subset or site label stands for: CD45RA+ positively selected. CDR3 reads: CASSISSGTLLETQYF. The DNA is TGTGCCAGTAGTATCTCCTCAGGGACATTGTTAGAGACCCAGTACTTC.